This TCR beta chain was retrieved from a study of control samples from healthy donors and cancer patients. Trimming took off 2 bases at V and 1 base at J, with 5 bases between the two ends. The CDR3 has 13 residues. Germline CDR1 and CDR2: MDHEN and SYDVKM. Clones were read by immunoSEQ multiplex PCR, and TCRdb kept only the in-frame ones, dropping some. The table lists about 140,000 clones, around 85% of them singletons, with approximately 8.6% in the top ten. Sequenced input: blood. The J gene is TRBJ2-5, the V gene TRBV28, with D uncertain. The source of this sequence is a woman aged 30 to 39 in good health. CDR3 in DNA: TGTGCCAGCAGTTTACACAGCCAAGAGACCCAGTACTTC. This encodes CASSLHSQETQYF.